The clone carrying this T cell receptor (beta chain) has more than one count but fewer than ten. Its antigen is undetermined. This entry is derived from a study of blood T cells in healthy people across ages. Overall study findings and caveats: Observed TCR beta diversity per million T cells went down as age went up. This fall followed a roughly linear course with age.

CDR1 and CDR2 from the germline V gene are ENHRY and SYGVKD. This CDR3 region has 14 residues. Trimming cost V 5 bases and J 7 bases, with 17 bases left between them. Then a second PCR, running roughly 7 to 11 cycles, was carried out with a sample-barcoded 5' primer and a J-beta primer mix. From the 5' RACE reads, TCRdb called clonotypes with MiXCR, one entry per CDR3 protein. The repertoire holds about 640,000 distinct CDR3 sequences, 58% seen once, with approximately 37% in the top ten. Donation came from healthy Caucasian individuals in Russia who were aged 6 to 90. Isolation per sample recovered at least 7 million PBMCs. Per sample, at least 5.5 micrograms of total RNA were extracted.

The chain couples TRBV10-3 to TRBJ1-2; no clear D. The receptor was derived from a man aged 55 to 70 in good health. Source material: blood. The CDR3 protein is CAISPAGIISGYTF. The DNA for the CDR3 is TGTGCCATCAGTCCGGCGGGGATAATTAGTGGCTACACCTTC.